These T cell receptor beta chains were read from a single sample in a study of T cell responses to AZD1222 COVID-19 vaccine. Measured with immunoSEQ multiplex PCR; TCRdb has only the in-frame clones, and not every one. This table has roughly 150,000 clones, 70% to 90% appearing once. Source: peripheral blood, taken 28 days after the second AZD1222 dose. The receptors were gathered from an adult who received the AZD1222 COVID-19 vaccine. The CDR3 runs from the conserved cysteine through the conserved F or W. The D gene is left open where the match is weak. Some rows have no size entry. The others give once, few or many, or a class for an expanded clone.

D	size	V	J	CDR3	DNA
NA	NA	TRBV6-5	TRBJ1-1	CASSHGGTEAFF	TGTGCCAGCAGCCATGGGGGTACTGAAGCTTTCTTT
NA	NA	TRBV5-1	TRBJ2-3	CASSEQWSDTQYF	TGCGCCAGCAGCGAGCAATGGTCCGATACGCAGTATTTT
NA	NA	TRBV5-6	TRBJ1-3	CASRSGASGNTIYF	TGTGCCAGCAGGTCAGGGGCGTCTGGAAACACCATATATTTT
NA	few	TRBV13	TRBJ1-2	CASSLGRGHGYGYTF	TGTGCCAGCAGCTTAGGTCGGGGGCATGGCTATGGCTACACCTTC
NA	NA	TRBV5-3	TRBJ1-2	CARLAGCGYTF	TGTGCCAGGCTAGCAGGGTGTGGCTACACCTTC
NA	NA	TRBV5-1	TRBJ2-1	CASSPGGGRNEQFF	TGCGCCAGCAGCCCAGGGGGGGGCCGTAATGAGCAGTTCTTC
NA	NA	TRBV7-9	TRBJ1-5	CASSLGDSNYQPQHF	TGTGCCAGCAGCTTAGGCGACAGCAACTATCAGCCCCAGCATTTT
NA	NA	TRBV7-6	TRBJ2-1	CASSLVVRGQGGEQFF	TGTGCCAGCAGCTTAGTTGTTAGAGGGCAGGGTGGTGAGCAGTTCTTC
TRBD1	NA	TRBV6-5	TRBJ1-2	CASSYSGTAPYGYTF	TGTGCCAGCAGTTACTCCGGGACAGCGCCCTATGGCTACACCTTC
TRBD1	NA	TRBV5-5	TRBJ1-2	CASSLGDRANVYGYTF	TGTGCCAGCAGCTTGGGGGACAGAGCCAACGTCTATGGCTACACCTTC
NA	NA	TRBV6-5	TRBJ1-3	CASRSSSGNTIYF	TGTGCCAGCAGATCCAGCTCTGGAAACACCATATATTTT
NA	NA	TRBV25-1	TRBJ1-1	CASRGTLNTEAFF	TGTGCCAGCAGGGGGACACTGAACACTGAAGCTTTCTTT
NA	NA	TRBV10-1	TRBJ2-1	CARQSSPSGKSSYNEQFF	TGCGCCAGGCAATCCTCTCCTTCAGGGAAGAGCTCCTACAATGAGCAGTTCTTC
NA	NA	TRBV12-3/TRBV12-4	TRBJ1-5	CASSFLGQPQHF	TGTGCCAGCAGTTTTCTCGGGCAGCCCCAGCATTTT
TRBD1	NA	TRBV5-4	TRBJ1-1	CASSLGQGVINTEAFF	TGTGCCAGCAGCCTAGGACAGGGTGTAATTAACACTGAAGCTTTCTTT
TRBD1	NA	TRBV19	TRBJ1-6	CASSYGRGRSPLHF	TGTGCCAGTAGTTATGGAAGGGGGCGATCACCCCTCCACTTT
TRBD1	NA	TRBV11-2	TRBJ2-3	CASSLIPGQGVDTQYF	TGTGCCAGCAGCCTTATTCCGGGACAGGGAGTCGATACGCAGTATTTT
TRBD1	NA	TRBV29-1	TRBJ2-7	CSVEVGGQARGEQYF	TGCAGCGTTGAAGTCGGGGGACAGGCCCGAGGCGAGCAGTACTTC
NA	once	TRBV3-1/TRBV3-2	TRBJ2-1	CASGPLGGGAYNEQFF	TGTGCCAGCGGACCTTTGGGGGGCGGCGCCTACAATGAGCAGTTCTTC
TRBD2	NA	TRBV7-9	TRBJ2-3	CASSLGTGGPSDTQYF	TGTGCCAGCAGCTTAGGAACGGGGGGGCCATCAGATACGCAGTATTTT
NA	NA	TRBV10-1	TRBJ2-1	CASSESWETHSYNEQFF	TGCGCCAGCAGTGAGAGTTGGGAGACCCACTCCTACAATGAGCAGTTCTTC
NA	NA	TRBV19	TRBJ1-2	CASSGGTYGYTF	TGTGCCAGTAGTGGGGGTACCTATGGCTACACCTTC
TRBD2	NA	TRBV9	TRBJ2-3	CASSVTSGGSDTQYF	TGTGCCAGCAGCGTGACTAGCGGGGGGTCCGATACGCAGTATTTT
NA	NA	TRBV4-2	TRBJ2-7	CASSQDPMQAESIYEQYF	TGTGCCAGCAGCCAAGATCCCATGCAGGCAGAGTCTATCTACGAGCAGTACTTC
NA	NA	TRBV11-2	TRBJ2-7	CASSSGAGQLLYEQYF	TGTGCCAGCAGCTCCGGGGCGGGACAGTTGCTCTACGAGCAGTACTTC
NA	NA	TRBV7-9	TRBJ1-2	CASSSSDILGYGYTF	TGTGCCAGCAGCTCGTCGGACATCCTGGGCTATGGCTACACCTTC
NA	NA	TRBV19	TRBJ1-2	CASSIGVTRDGYTF	TGTGCCAGTAGTATCGGGGTGACGAGGGATGGCTACACCTTC
TRBD1	NA	TRBV20-1	TRBJ2-5	CSASEDRDLETQYF	TGCAGTGCTAGTGAGGACAGGGACTTGGAGACCCAGTACTTC
NA	NA	TRBV5-1	TRBJ1-6	CASSPEGGSPLHF	TGCGCCAGCAGCCCGGAGGGGGGTTCACCCCTCCACTTT
NA	few	TRBV7-2	TRBJ2-6	CASSLVSTSAGANVLTF	TGTGCCAGCAGCTTAGTGTCCACCTCCGCTGGGGCCAACGTCCTGACTTTC
NA	few	TRBV28	TRBJ2-7	CASSLLYDGGEKYEQYF	TGTGCCAGCAGTTTATTATACGACGGCGGGGAAAAATACGAGCAGTACTTC
TRBD2	NA	TRBV27	TRBJ2-1	CASGLAGGYNEQFF	TGTGCCAGCGGATTAGCGGGGGGATACAATGAGCAGTTCTTC
NA	NA	TRBV5-1	TRBJ1-4	CASSLQGVRNEKLFF	TGCGCCAGCAGCTTACAGGGAGTAAGGAATGAAAAACTGTTTTTT
NA	NA	TRBV6-5	TRBJ1-3	CASSYSRRNSGNTIYF	TGTGCCAGCAGTTACTCGCGACGGAACTCTGGAAACACCATATATTTT
TRBD1	NA	TRBV6-5	TRBJ2-7	CASSSGQGVWEQYF	TGTGCCAGCAGTTCGGGACAGGGGGTCTGGGAGCAGTACTTC
NA	NA	TRBV9	TRBJ1-2	CASSPSWSSYGYTF	TGTGCCAGCAGCCCCTCCTGGAGTAGTTATGGCTACACCTTC
TRBD2	NA	TRBV27	TRBJ2-7	CASSLSGGNYEQYF	TGTGCCAGCAGTCTTAGCGGGGGGAACTACGAGCAGTACTTC
TRBD1	once	TRBV3-1/TRBV3-2	TRBJ1-5	CASSQGTGRNQPQHF	TGTGCCAGCAGCCAAGGGACAGGGAGGAATCAGCCCCAGCATTTT
NA	NA	TRBV5-1	TRBJ2-2	CASSLESGSHTGELFF	TGCGCCAGCAGCTTGGAAAGTGGGTCCCACACCGGGGAGCTGTTTTTT
NA	once	TRBV5-6	TRBJ2-1	CASSLYGRLNNEQFF	TGTGCCAGCAGCTTGTATGGTAGACTGAACAATGAGCAGTTCTTC
TRBD1	NA	TRBV6-5	TRBJ2-7	CASGTGNYEQYF	TGTGCCAGCGGGACAGGGAACTACGAGCAGTACTTC
NA	NA	TRBV7-9	TRBJ1-1	CASSLAQGNTEAFF	TGTGCCAGCAGCTTAGCGCAGGGCAACACTGAAGCTTTCTTT
TRBD2	NA	TRBV5-4	TRBJ2-3	CASSLVPSGGLDTQYF	TGTGCCAGCAGCTTGGTGCCTAGCGGGGGTTTGGATACGCAGTATTTT
NA	NA	TRBV7-9	TRBJ2-1	CASSSGHRIYNEQFF	TGTGCCAGCAGCTCGGGACATCGGATATACAATGAGCAGTTCTTC
TRBD1	NA	TRBV30	TRBJ1-6	CAWSQSGGSYNSPLHF	TGTGCCTGGAGTCAATCAGGGGGCTCCTATAATTCACCCCTCCACTTT
NA	once	TRBV7-2	TRBJ1-5	CASSLGGAGEQPQHF	TGTGCCAGCAGCTTAGGGGGCGCGGGTGAGCAGCCCCAGCATTTT
NA	once	TRBV2	TRBJ1-5	CASQDRSSNQPQHF	TGTGCCAGCCAAGACAGGAGTAGCAATCAGCCCCAGCATTTT
NA	NA	TRBV2	TRBJ2-3	CASILRGGRNTDTQYF	TGTGCCAGCATCCTTCGAGGGGGGCGAAACACAGATACGCAGTATTTT
NA	NA	TRBV4-1	TRBJ1-1	CASSPQGVPEAFF	TGCGCCAGCAGCCCCCAGGGAGTCCCTGAAGCTTTCTTT
TRBD2	many	TRBV4-2	TRBJ2-1	CASSQSLGLAGGYSEQFF	TGTGCCAGCAGCCAAAGCCTGGGACTAGCGGGGGGGTATAGTGAGCAGTTCTTC
NA	NA	TRBV27	TRBJ2-2	CASRLGRAFTGELFF	TGTGCCAGCCGACTGGGTCGGGCATTCACCGGGGAGCTGTTTTTT
NA	NA	TRBV3-1/TRBV3-2	TRBJ2-7	CASSQAGGAYEQYF	TGTGCCAGCAGCCAAGCAGGGGGGGCCTACGAGCAGTACTTC
NA	once	TRBV12-5	TRBJ2-4	CASGPLRGKNIQYF	TGTGCTAGTGGTCCCCTTCGGGGGAAAAACATTCAGTACTTC
TRBD1	NA	TRBV7-9	TRBJ2-7	CASSLVGQGAGEQYF	TGTGCCAGCAGCTTAGTGGGACAGGGGGCGGGAGAGCAGTACTTC
NA	NA	TRBV25-1	TRBJ1-3	CASSGWGENTIYF	TGTGCCAGCAGTGGCTGGGGCGAGAACACCATATATTTT
TRBD1	NA	TRBV6-1	TRBJ2-6	CASSEFAQGASGANVLTF	TGTGCCAGCAGTGAATTTGCACAGGGGGCCTCTGGGGCCAACGTCCTGACTTTC
TRBD1	NA	TRBV5-1	TRBJ1-1	CASSRPDRGNTEAFF	TGCGCCAGCAGCCGCCCCGACAGGGGAAACACTGAAGCTTTCTTT
NA	NA	TRBV4-3	TRBJ1-1	CASSQEKLSRYTEAFF	TGCGCCAGCAGCCAGGAGAAGTTAAGTCGTTACACTGAAGCTTTCTTT
TRBD2	NA	TRBV2	TRBJ2-1	CASSEWGGSYNEQFF	TGTGCCAGCAGTGAATGGGGGGGCTCCTACAATGAGCAGTTCTTC
TRBD1	NA	TRBV18	TRBJ2-2	CASSQPGQGAEGTGELFF	TGTGCCAGCTCACAACCGGGACAGGGGGCCGAGGGCACCGGGGAGCTGTTTTTT